This TCR beta chain was sequenced during a study of blood T cell repertoires in COVID-19. Study details: Acute and convalescent COVID-19 specimens originated in the United States, Italy and Spain. PBMCs, B-cell-depleted T cells, or T cells provided the cDNA or gDNA that made up the material.

The CDR3 spans 14 residues. The germline V gene encodes CDR1 SNHLY and CDR2 FYNNEI. Trimming stripped 3 bases from V and 0 bases from J, with 6 bases between. In the original analysis: Amplification of reference gene primers was used by the study to estimate nucleated cell counts. Sequencing was performed with immunoSEQ multiplex PCR; in TCRdb, only in-frame clones are kept and a portion is missing. D and trimming were read from the DNA, whereas the V and J calls and clone size are those reported in that table. Here the sample spans approximately 98,000 clones, 81% being singletons. The source of this sequence is a woman of 80 years or more with acute or convalescent COVID-19. Sequencing input: peripheral blood. V is TRBV2 and J is TRBJ1-5; D gene unclear. The CDR3: CASSERYSNQPQHF. CDR3 coding DNA: TGTGCCAGCAGTGAGCGGTATAGCAATCAGCCCCAGCATTTT.